This TCR beta chain came from a study of identical twins (dated by TCRdb to 2016 to 2017). About the study as a whole: To test whether fetal clonotypes persist, the study used deep sequencing on TCR alpha and beta repertoires from monozygotic twins, unrelated adults of various ages, and cord blood. To rule out contamination, the twin experiments were replicated at different times with different library preparation protocols.

General study outcomes and caveats: Out-of-frame TCR alpha sequences shared between twins showed an excess of low generation-probability sequences compared with coincidental sharing between unrelated individuals. A weaker excess of twin sharing was found in beta out-of-frame sequences because the signal-to-noise ratio was lowered by fewer shared sequences. Invariant T cells such as MAIT and iNKT could partly confound zero-insertion analyses, though diverse VJ usage argued against this for most clonotypes. Because the same donors could not be followed over many years, the conclusions depended on cross-sectional statistical analysis. Abundant cord blood beta clonotypes had fewer insertions, young adult naive repertoires showed a similar but weaker trend, and memory repertoires showed no such trend. Recombination models systematically underestimated out-of-frame TCR alpha sharing in monozygotic twins but agreed with sharing between unrelated individuals.

Only healthy Caucasian donors were included. Using Miltenyi CD45RO+ enrichment and human naive T-cell isolation kits, memory (CD45RO+) and naive T cells were isolated from PBMC. With regard to this clonotype: The antigen it recognizes is unknown. Base quality data are lacking; no much larger clone is found one base away.

To prepare the library, 5' RACE was applied. The instrument was an Illumina HiSeq 2000. A universal primer binding site was added through template switching, and the final cDNA carried a unique molecular identifier so that TCR cDNA molecules could be counted accurately. First-strand cDNA for TCR alpha and beta chains was synthesized from specific primers in the conserved constant-segment region. To control for contamination, each cDNA library was double barcoded with a SMART-Mk sample barcode plus Illumina barcodes. TruSeq adapter sequences and Illumina sample barcodes were added in two successive PCR steps. The Illumina HiSeq platform was used with custom primers to sequence TCR alpha and beta cDNA libraries. The authors' pipeline ran thus. MiGEC processed the raw reads to extract unique molecular identifiers, while MiXCR was used to determine the CDR3 positions. Recombination models were inferred per individual with the repgenHMM and IGoR tools using an EM algorithm. Shared clonotype analysis was performed with the tcR package in R, normalizing sharing by the product of cloneset sizes. Out-of-frame nonproductive sequences were analyzed to study raw recombination free of thymic and clonal selection effects. TCRdb reprocessing: public reads trimmed at Q25 with fastp, clones called with MiXCR, in-frame beta chains kept. Entries are consolidated by CDR3 protein sequence, retaining the most common genes and DNA. These V and J calls originate from TCRdb's pipeline instead of the authors' own analysis. The sample table holds around 220,000 distinct CDR3 sequences, of which more than 13% were seen once. Approximately 8.8% of the sample is held by the ten biggest clonotypes.

CDR1 and CDR2 (ENHRY, SYGVKD) derive from the germline V gene. Measured from the cysteine to the phenylalanine, the CDR3 is 16 residues long. The retained sequence is limited to the CDR3, 48 bases, with the frame set at the first base. V has 6 bases trimmed and J has 3 bases trimmed; junction bases matching no gene number 7. The specimen was memory (CD45RO+) T cells sorted from blood. In the paper's terms, the cell subset or site label means: CD45RO+ enriched T cells. In this chain, TRBV10-3 is recombined with TRBJ2-7, with 14 junctional bases fitting TRBD2. This receptor was taken from a woman under 30 in good health. The base sequence is TGTGCCATCAGGGGAGGGACTAGCGGGAGTTACTACGAGCAGTACTTC. Translated, it gives CAIRGGTSGSYYEQYF.